This T cell receptor beta chain was profiled in a study of T cell responses to AZD1222 COVID-19 vaccine. The study, taken as a whole, reports: A reported finding is that nearly half of spike-specific TCRs target unmutated variant regions. Seropositive status at baseline applied to only five or six AZD1222 recipients. Repertoire sampling occurred only after the peak T cell response.

Some second doses came at about 4 weeks and others at about 12 weeks; these were pooled. Worth noting for this clone: Antigen unknown.

Libraries were prepared by immunoSEQ multiplex PCR; TCRdb keeps only in-frame clonotypes and omits some of them. The sample has around 99,000 clones; just over 90% are singletons. The germline V gene encodes CDR1 LNHNV and CDR2 YYDKDF (reference sequence). The ends were cut back, 2 bases at V and 0 bases at J, with 11 bases in the middle. CDR3 size: 16 residues. This TCR derives from an adult who received the AZD1222 COVID-19 vaccine. The source material was peripheral blood, sampled 28 days after the second AZD1222 dose. This rearrangement joins TRBV15 to TRBJ1-3; D gene uncertain. This chain's CDR3 is CATSRSILSSGNTIYF. For the CDR3, the DNA is TGTGCCACCAGCAGAAGCATATTGAGCTCTGGAAACACCATATATTTT.